This TCR beta chain was documented in a study of blood T cell repertoires in COVID-19. CDR1 DFQATT and CDR2 SNEGSKA come from the germline V gene (reference sequence). Losses at the gene ends were 3 bases for V and 3 bases for J; bases not matched to a gene: 10. The length of the CDR3 is 16 residues. This clone was counted between two and nine times. TCRdb's copy holds only in-frame clones and misses some; the assay was immunoSEQ multiplex PCR. This table has 80,000 or so clones, about 85% appearing once. This TCR was sampled from a man aged 60 to 75 with COVID-19, enrolled during active disease. The sequenced sample consisted of peripheral blood. The gene calls are TRBV20-1 and TRBJ1-1, with 10 nucleotides matching TRBD1. The CDR3 coding sequence is TGCAGTGCTAGTCCTCGGGACAGGGGAGAGGACACTGAAGCTTTCTTT. Translation: CSASPRDRGEDTEAFF.